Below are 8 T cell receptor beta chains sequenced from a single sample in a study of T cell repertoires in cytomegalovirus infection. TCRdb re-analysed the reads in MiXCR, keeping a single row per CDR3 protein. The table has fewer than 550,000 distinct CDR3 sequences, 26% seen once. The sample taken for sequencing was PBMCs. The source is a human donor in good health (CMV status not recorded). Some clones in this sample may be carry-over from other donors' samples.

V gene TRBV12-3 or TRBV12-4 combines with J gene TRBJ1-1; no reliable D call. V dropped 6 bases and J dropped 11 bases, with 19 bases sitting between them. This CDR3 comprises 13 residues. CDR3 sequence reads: CASSPRIGLEAFF. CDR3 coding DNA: TGTGCCAGCAGCCCCCGCATAGGACTTGAGGCTTTCTTT.

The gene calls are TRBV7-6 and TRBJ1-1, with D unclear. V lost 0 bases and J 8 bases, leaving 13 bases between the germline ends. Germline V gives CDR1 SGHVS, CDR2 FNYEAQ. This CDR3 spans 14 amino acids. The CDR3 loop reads CASSLAGSGGEAFF. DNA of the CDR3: TGTGCCAGCAGCTTAGCGGGGTCGGGCGGGGAAGCTTTCTTT.

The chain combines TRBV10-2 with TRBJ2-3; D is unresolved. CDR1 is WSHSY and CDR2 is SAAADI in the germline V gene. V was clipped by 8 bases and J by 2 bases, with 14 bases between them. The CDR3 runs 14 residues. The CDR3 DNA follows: TGCGCCAGCGCGGAATTACACCCCACAGATACGCAGTATTTT. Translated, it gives CASAELHPTDTQYF.

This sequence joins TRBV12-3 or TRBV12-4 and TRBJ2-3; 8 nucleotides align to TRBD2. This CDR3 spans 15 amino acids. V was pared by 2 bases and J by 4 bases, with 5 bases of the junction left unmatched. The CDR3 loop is CASSLSGSTSDTQYF. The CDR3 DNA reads TGTGCCAGCAGTTTAAGCGGGAGTACGTCAGATACGCAGTATTTT.

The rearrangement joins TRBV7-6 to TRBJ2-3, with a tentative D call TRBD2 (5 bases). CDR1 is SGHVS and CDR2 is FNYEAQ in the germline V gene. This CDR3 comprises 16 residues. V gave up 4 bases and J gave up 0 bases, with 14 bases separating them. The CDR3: CASSSVPLVSTDTQYF. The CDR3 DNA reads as TGTGCCAGCAGCTCCGTTCCACTAGTTAGCACAGATACGCAGTATTTT.

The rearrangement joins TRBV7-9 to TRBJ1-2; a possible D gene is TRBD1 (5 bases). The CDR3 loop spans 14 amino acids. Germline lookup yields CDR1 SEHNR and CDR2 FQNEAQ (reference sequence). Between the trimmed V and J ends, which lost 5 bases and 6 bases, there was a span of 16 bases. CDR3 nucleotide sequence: TGTGCCAGCAGCCGGGACCGGGCGGGAAATGGCTACACCTTC. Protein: CASSRDRAGNGYTF.

For the CDR3, the DNA is TGTGCCAGCAGTTTAGGTCTAGCGGGGTGGACCCAGTACTTC. Amino acids: CASSLGLAGWTQYF. This chain connects TRBV12-3 or TRBV12-4 to TRBJ2-5, with 9 positions matching TRBD2. Trimming took 1 base from V and 7 from J; bases not matched to a gene: 4. CDR3 length: 14 amino acids.

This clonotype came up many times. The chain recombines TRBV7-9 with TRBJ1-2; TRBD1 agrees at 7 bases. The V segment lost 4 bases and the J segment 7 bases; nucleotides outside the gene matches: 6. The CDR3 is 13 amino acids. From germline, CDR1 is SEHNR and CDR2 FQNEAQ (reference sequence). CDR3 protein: CASSSLRQGGYTF. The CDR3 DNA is TGTGCCAGCAGCTCACTGAGACAGGGTGGCTACACCTTC. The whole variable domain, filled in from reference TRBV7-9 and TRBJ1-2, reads DTGVSQNPRHKITKRGQNVTFRCDPISEHNRLYWYRQTLGQGPEFLTYFQNEAQLEKSRLLSDRFSAERPKGSFSTLEIQRTEQGDSAMYLCASSSLRQGGYTFGSGTRLTVV.